These T cell receptor beta chains were read from a single sample in a study of blood T cells in healthy people across ages. TCRdb re-analysed the 5' RACE reads in MiXCR, keeping a single row per CDR3 protein. Here the sample spans about 1.4 million distinct CDR3 sequences, roughly 64% being singletons. Sample: blood. Every receptor here comes from a man aged 18 to 29 in good health. The CDR3 runs from the conserved cysteine through the conserved F or W. Fields, in order: CDR3 DNA, CDR3 protein, clone size, D gene, V gene, J gene, CDR3 length. D genes are given only for firm matches. Size is omitted from some rows. Given values are once, few, many or a class for expanded clones.

CDR3 DNA: TGTGCCAGCAGTAACCCATTGAGTGAGCAGTTCTTC; CDR3 protein: CASSNPLSEQFF; clone size: few; D gene: -; V gene: TRBV6-2/TRBV6-3; J gene: TRBJ2-1; CDR3 length: 12
CDR3 DNA: TGTGCCATCCCACAGGGCGTCGAGACCCAGTACTTC; CDR3 protein: CAIPQGVETQYF; clone size: -; D gene: -; V gene: TRBV21-1; J gene: TRBJ2-5; CDR3 length: 12
CDR3 DNA: TGTGCCAGCAGCCCTAATAGGGGGGCTGAAGGGGCCAACGTCCCGACTTTC; CDR3 protein: CASSPNRGAEGANVPTF; clone size: -; D gene: -; V gene: TRBV27; J gene: TRBJ2-6; CDR3 length: 17
CDR3 DNA: TGCGCCAGCAGCCCGACAGGGAGCGTTTACAATGAGCAGTTCTTC; CDR3 protein: CASSPTGSVYNEQFF; clone size: -; D gene: TRBD1; V gene: TRBV5-1; J gene: TRBJ2-1; CDR3 length: 15
CDR3 DNA: TGTGCCAGCAGCCGCACCGGGACAGGGCCCCCCCGCGGGGATACGCAGTATTTT; CDR3 protein: CASSRTGTGPPRGDTQYF; clone size: -; D gene: TRBD1; V gene: TRBV11-2; J gene: TRBJ2-3; CDR3 length: 18
CDR3 DNA: TGTGCCAGCAGCCTGGGGACAGGGTACAAAAACATTCAGTACTTC; CDR3 protein: CASSLGTGYKNIQYF; clone size: -; D gene: TRBD1; V gene: TRBV4-2; J gene: TRBJ2-4; CDR3 length: 15
CDR3 DNA: TGTGCCATCAGTGAGTCGGGTTGGGGCGATCAGCCCCAGCATTTT; CDR3 protein: CAISESGWGDQPQHF; clone size: -; D gene: -; V gene: TRBV10-3; J gene: TRBJ1-5; CDR3 length: 15
CDR3 DNA: TGTGCCAGCAGCCCAGGAGGGGGCACGGGGTATGGCTACACCTTC; CDR3 protein: CASSPGGGTGYGYTF; clone size: -; D gene: TRBD1; V gene: TRBV5-5; J gene: TRBJ1-2; CDR3 length: 15
CDR3 DNA: TGTGCCAGCAGCGTAGGAAGGGGTTTATACGAGCAGTACTTC; CDR3 protein: CASSVGRGLYEQYF; clone size: -; D gene: -; V gene: TRBV7-6; J gene: TRBJ2-7; CDR3 length: 14
CDR3 DNA: TGTGCCAGCAACAACCAAGGGGGCTACGAGCAGTACTTC; CDR3 protein: CASNNQGGYEQYF; clone size: -; D gene: -; V gene: TRBV28; J gene: TRBJ2-7; CDR3 length: 13
CDR3 DNA: TGTGCCAGCAGCAACGTCGACGGTCCCCAGCATTTT; CDR3 protein: CASSNVDGPQHF; clone size: -; D gene: -; V gene: TRBV3-1; J gene: TRBJ1-5; CDR3 length: 12
CDR3 DNA: TGCGCCAGCAGCCAAGTCCTCAACCCGGATGGTGGCTATGGCTACACCTTC; CDR3 protein: CASSQVLNPDGGYGYTF; clone size: -; D gene: -; V gene: TRBV4-1; J gene: TRBJ1-2; CDR3 length: 17
CDR3 DNA: TGCAGTGCTAGTCGGTTTGGTTTCCAAGAGACCCAGTACTTC; CDR3 protein: CSASRFGFQETQYF; clone size: -; D gene: -; V gene: TRBV20-1; J gene: TRBJ2-5; CDR3 length: 14
CDR3 DNA: TGTGCCAGCAGTTCTTACTATGGACAGGGAGGAGAGACCCAGTACTTC; CDR3 protein: CASSSYYGQGGETQYF; clone size: -; D gene: TRBD1; V gene: TRBV6-5; J gene: TRBJ2-5; CDR3 length: 16
CDR3 DNA: TGTGCCGGCAGTTACCTCCGCGAGGGGGGTAGCACAGATACGCAGTATTTT; CDR3 protein: CAGSYLREGGSTDTQYF; clone size: -; D gene: -; V gene: TRBV6-2/TRBV6-3; J gene: TRBJ2-3; CDR3 length: 17
CDR3 DNA: TGTGCCAGCAGTTTCCCCAGGACGTCACGCACTTACGAGCAGTACTTC; CDR3 protein: CASSFPRTSRTYEQYF; clone size: few; D gene: -; V gene: TRBV27; J gene: TRBJ2-7; CDR3 length: 16
CDR3 DNA: TGCAGTGCCTCAACGACAGGGGTGAACTATGGCTACACCTTC; CDR3 protein: CSASTTGVNYGYTF; clone size: -; D gene: TRBD1; V gene: TRBV20-1; J gene: TRBJ1-2; CDR3 length: 14
CDR3 DNA: TGTGCCAGCAGCCAATTTATCCTCCCCAATGGGATCCAAGAGACCCAGTACTTC; CDR3 protein: CASSQFILPNGIQETQYF; clone size: -; D gene: -; V gene: TRBV27; J gene: TRBJ2-5; CDR3 length: 18
CDR3 DNA: TGTGCCAGCAGTCTACTTCTCGCGGAGGAGGCACACGGTCGGAAACTACAAGAGACCCAGTACTTC; CDR3 protein: CASSLLLAEEAHGRKLQETQYF; clone size: -; D gene: -; V gene: TRBV11-1; J gene: TRBJ2-5; CDR3 length: 22
CDR3 DNA: TGTGCCAGCAGCTTTTGGGACAGGGGGCAGGTGTATGAGACCCAGTACTTC; CDR3 protein: CASSFWDRGQVYETQYF; clone size: -; D gene: TRBD1; V gene: TRBV7-2; J gene: TRBJ2-5; CDR3 length: 17
CDR3 DNA: TGCGCCAGCAGCTTGGCGTTCCAGGACACAGATACGCAGTATTTT; CDR3 protein: CASSLAFQDTDTQYF; clone size: -; D gene: -; V gene: TRBV5-1; J gene: TRBJ2-3; CDR3 length: 15
CDR3 DNA: TGTGCCAGCAGCCTGGCGGGGGAGGACTACGAGCAGTACTTC; CDR3 protein: CASSLAGEDYEQYF; clone size: -; D gene: TRBD2; V gene: TRBV5-6; J gene: TRBJ2-7; CDR3 length: 14
CDR3 DNA: TGTGCCAGCAGCCCCACTAGCGGGGGGGTCGCAGATACGCAGTATTTT; CDR3 protein: CASSPTSGGVADTQYF; clone size: -; D gene: TRBD2; V gene: TRBV7-9; J gene: TRBJ2-3; CDR3 length: 16
CDR3 DNA: TGTGCCAGCAGCCGACGAGGGGTAGCGGGAAAGTACAATGAGCAGTTCTTC; CDR3 protein: CASSRRGVAGKYNEQFF; clone size: -; D gene: TRBD2; V gene: TRBV11-2; J gene: TRBJ2-1; CDR3 length: 17
CDR3 DNA: TGTGCCATCAGTGCAGGATGGGGGTCTGAGCCCCAGCATTTT; CDR3 protein: CAISAGWGSEPQHF; clone size: once; D gene: -; V gene: TRBV10-3; J gene: TRBJ1-5; CDR3 length: 14
CDR3 DNA: TGTGCCAGCAGCCAAGACACGGCCGACGGGGCTCAAGAGACCCAGTACTTC; CDR3 protein: CASSQDTADGAQETQYF; clone size: few; D gene: -; V gene: TRBV3-1; J gene: TRBJ2-5; CDR3 length: 17
CDR3 DNA: TGTGCCAGCAGTCACCCGTCTAGCGGGGTAGATGAGCAGTTCTTC; CDR3 protein: CASSHPSSGVDEQFF; clone size: -; D gene: TRBD2; V gene: TRBV6-2/TRBV6-3; J gene: TRBJ2-1; CDR3 length: 15
CDR3 DNA: TGCAGCGGGAAACAGGGGTACGAGCAGTACTTC; CDR3 protein: CSGKQGYEQYF; clone size: few; D gene: TRBD1; V gene: TRBV29-1; J gene: TRBJ2-7; CDR3 length: 11
CDR3 DNA: TGCAGTGCAACGGACCAAGAGGCCTACGAGCAGTACTTC; CDR3 protein: CSATDQEAYEQYF; clone size: few; D gene: -; V gene: TRBV20-1; J gene: TRBJ2-7; CDR3 length: 13
CDR3 DNA: TGTGCCAGCAGCACCAACACCGGGACAGGGATGTACGAGCAGTACTTC; CDR3 protein: CASSTNTGTGMYEQYF; clone size: -; D gene: TRBD1; V gene: TRBV6-2/TRBV6-3; J gene: TRBJ2-7; CDR3 length: 16
CDR3 DNA: TGTGCCAGCAGAAGGAGTGGGGGTAGCACAGATACGCAGTATTTT; CDR3 protein: CASRRSGGSTDTQYF; clone size: few; D gene: -; V gene: TRBV6-6; J gene: TRBJ2-3; CDR3 length: 15
CDR3 DNA: TGCGCCAGCAGCAATGACCACAGCCCCACAGATACGCAGTATTTT; CDR3 protein: CASSNDHSPTDTQYF; clone size: once; D gene: -; V gene: TRBV4-1; J gene: TRBJ2-3; CDR3 length: 15
CDR3 DNA: TGCAGCGTCAGATGGACAACCCGTGGCTACACCTTC; CDR3 protein: CSVRWTTRGYTF; clone size: -; D gene: -; V gene: TRBV29-1; J gene: TRBJ1-2; CDR3 length: 12